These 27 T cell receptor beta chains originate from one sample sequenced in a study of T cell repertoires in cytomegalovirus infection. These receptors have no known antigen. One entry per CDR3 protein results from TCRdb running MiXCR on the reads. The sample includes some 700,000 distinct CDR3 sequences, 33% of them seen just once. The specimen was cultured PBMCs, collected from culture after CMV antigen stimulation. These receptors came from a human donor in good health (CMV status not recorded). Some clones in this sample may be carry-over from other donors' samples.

The chain's CDR3 is CASTPLVVIGGSGNTIYF. For the CDR3, the DNA is TGTGCCAGCACCCCTTTGGTGGTTATTGGTGGGTCTGGAAACACCATATATTTT. The J gene is TRBJ1-3, the V gene TRBV7-6; no clear D. In germline, CDR1 is SGHVS, CDR2 FNYEAQ. Trimming took 7 bases from V and 1 from J, leaving 23 bases between them. The CDR3 runs 18 residues.

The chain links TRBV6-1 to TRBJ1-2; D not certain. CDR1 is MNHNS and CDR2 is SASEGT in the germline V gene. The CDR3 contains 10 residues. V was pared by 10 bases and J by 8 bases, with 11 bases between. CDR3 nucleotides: TGTGCCACTCAGTTGGCAGGCTACACCTTC. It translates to CATQLAGYTF.

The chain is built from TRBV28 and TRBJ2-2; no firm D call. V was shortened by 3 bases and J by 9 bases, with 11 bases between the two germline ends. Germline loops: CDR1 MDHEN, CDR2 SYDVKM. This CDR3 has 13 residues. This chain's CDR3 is CASSFLAVRELFF. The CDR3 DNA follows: TGTGCCAGCAGTTTTCTGGCCGTTCGGGAGCTGTTTTTT.

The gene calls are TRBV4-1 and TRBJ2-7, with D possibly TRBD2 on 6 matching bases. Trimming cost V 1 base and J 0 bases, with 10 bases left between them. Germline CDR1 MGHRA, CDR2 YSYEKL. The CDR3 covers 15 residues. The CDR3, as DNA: TGCGCCAGCAGCCAAGGGAGGGATCCCTCCTACGAGCAGTACTTC. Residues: CASSQGRDPSYEQYF.

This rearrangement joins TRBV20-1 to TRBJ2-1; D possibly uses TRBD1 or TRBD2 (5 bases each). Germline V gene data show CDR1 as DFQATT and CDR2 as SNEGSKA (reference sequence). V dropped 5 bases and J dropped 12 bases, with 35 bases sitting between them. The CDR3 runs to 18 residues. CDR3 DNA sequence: TGCAGTGCTTCCGCTTGGGGGTTCAGGACGGTTTTTTACTATGTGCAGTTCTTC. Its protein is CSASAWGFRTVFYYVQFF.

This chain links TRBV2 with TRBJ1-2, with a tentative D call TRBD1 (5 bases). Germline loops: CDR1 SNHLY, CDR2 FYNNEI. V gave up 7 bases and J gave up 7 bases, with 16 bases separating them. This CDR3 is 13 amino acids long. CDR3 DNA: TGTGCCAGCACTCTGCGAGGGGCTCTTGGCTACACCTTC. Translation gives CASTLRGALGYTF.

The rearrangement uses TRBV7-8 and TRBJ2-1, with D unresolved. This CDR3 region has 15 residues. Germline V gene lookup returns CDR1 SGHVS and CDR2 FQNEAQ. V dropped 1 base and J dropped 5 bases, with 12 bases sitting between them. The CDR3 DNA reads TGTGCCAGCAGCTTAGTGGAGAGCGTTGACAATGAGCAGTTCTTC. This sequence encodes CASSLVESVDNEQFF.

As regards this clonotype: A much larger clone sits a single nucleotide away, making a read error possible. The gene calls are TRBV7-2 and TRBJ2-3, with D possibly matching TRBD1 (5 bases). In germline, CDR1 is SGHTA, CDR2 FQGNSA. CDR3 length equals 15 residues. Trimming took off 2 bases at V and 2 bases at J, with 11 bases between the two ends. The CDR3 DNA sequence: TGTGCCAGCAGCTTAAGCGAGGACAACACAGATACGCAGTATTTT. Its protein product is CASSLSEDNTDTQYF.

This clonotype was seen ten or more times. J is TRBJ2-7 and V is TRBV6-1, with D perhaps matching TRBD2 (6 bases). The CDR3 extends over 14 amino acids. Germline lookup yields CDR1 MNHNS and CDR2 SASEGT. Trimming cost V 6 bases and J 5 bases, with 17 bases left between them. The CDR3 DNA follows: TGTGCCAGCAGGATGAGGCAGGGACTCAACGAGCAGTACTTC. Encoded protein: CASRMRQGLNEQYF.

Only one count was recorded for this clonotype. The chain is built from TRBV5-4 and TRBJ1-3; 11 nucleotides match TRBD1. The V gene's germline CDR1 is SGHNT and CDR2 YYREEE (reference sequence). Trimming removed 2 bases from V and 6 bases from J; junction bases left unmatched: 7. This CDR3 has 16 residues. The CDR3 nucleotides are TGTGCCAGCAGCTTCTCCCCGGGACAGGGGGAAAACACCATATATTTT. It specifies CASSFSPGQGENTIYF.

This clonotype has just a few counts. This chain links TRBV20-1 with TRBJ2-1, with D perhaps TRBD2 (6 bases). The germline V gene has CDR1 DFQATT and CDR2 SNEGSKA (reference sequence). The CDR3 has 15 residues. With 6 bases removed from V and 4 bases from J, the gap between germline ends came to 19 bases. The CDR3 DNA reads TGCAGTGCCGTCGGAATGTGGACTAATTACAATGAGCAGTTCTTC. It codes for CSAVGMWTNYNEQFF.

The DNA of the CDR3 is TGTGCCATCAGTGCGAGTCCCGGGACAGGGGGCGGCGATGAGCAGTTCTTC. Its translation is CAISASPGTGGGDEQFF. J is TRBJ2-1 and V is TRBV10-3, with 12 bases lining up with TRBD1. The CDR3 runs to 17 residues. Germline V gives CDR1 ENHRY, CDR2 SYGVKD. V shed 4 bases and J 8 bases; nucleotides not matched to a gene: 12.

The CDR3 DNA follows: TGTGCCAGCACAGGCCCCCCGAGCTCCTACAATGAGCAGTTCTTC. Encoded protein: CASTGPPSSYNEQFF. The chain joins TRBV19 to TRBJ2-1; perhaps TRBD1 as D (5 bases). V was trimmed by 9 bases and J by 0 bases, leaving 15 bases between them. In germline, CDR1 is LNHDA, CDR2 SQIVND (reference sequence). CDR3 size: 15 residues.

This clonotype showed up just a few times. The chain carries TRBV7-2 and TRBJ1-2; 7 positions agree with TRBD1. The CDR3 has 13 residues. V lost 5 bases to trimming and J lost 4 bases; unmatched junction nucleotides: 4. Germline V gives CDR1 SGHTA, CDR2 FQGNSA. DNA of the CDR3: TGTGCCAGCAGCCAACAGGGGATCTATGGCTACACCTTC. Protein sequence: CASSQQGIYGYTF.

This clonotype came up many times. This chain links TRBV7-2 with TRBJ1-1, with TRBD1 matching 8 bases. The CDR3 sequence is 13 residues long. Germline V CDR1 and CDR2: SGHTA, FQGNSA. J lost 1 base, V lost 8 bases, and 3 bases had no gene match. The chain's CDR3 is CASGQGGNTEAFF. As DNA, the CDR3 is TGTGCCAGCGGACAGGGCGGGAACACTGAAGCTTTCTTT.

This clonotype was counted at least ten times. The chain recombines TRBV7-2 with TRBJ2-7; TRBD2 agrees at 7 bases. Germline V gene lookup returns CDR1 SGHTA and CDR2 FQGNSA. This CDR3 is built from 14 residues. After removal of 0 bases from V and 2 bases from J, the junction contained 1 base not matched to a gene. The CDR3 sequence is CASSLAGGTYEQYF. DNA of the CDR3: TGTGCCAGCAGCTTAGCGGGAGGGACCTACGAGCAGTACTTC.

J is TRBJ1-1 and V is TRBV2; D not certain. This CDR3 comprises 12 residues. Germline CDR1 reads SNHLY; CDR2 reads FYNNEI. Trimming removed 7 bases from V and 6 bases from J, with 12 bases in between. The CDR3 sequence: CASTMDFPEAFF. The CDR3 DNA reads TGTGCCAGCACCATGGACTTCCCTGAAGCTTTCTTT.

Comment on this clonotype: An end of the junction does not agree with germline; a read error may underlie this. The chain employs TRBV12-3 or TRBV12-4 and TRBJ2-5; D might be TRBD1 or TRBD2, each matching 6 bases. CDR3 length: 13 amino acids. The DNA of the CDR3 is TGTGCCAGCAGTCTAGGGGGGCGAGAGACCCTGTACTTC. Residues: CASSLGGRETLYF.

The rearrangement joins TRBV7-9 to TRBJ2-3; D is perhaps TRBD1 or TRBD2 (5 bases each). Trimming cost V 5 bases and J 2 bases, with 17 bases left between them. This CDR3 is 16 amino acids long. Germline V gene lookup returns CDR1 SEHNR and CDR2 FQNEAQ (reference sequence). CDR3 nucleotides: TGTGCCAGCAGCGGCCGGGGCGGCTACTTCACAGATACGCAGTATTTT. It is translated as CASSGRGGYFTDTQYF.

The CDR3 loop is CASSLRTFTGGTQYF. Written as DNA, the CDR3 is TGTGCCAGCAGCTTGAGGACTTTTACCGGGGGGACCCAGTACTTC. The chain is built from TRBV5-4 and TRBJ2-5; possible D gene TRBD2, 6 bases. The CDR3 extends over 15 amino acids. Trimming cost V 1 base and J 7 bases, with 17 bases left between them. Germline lookup yields CDR1 SGHNT and CDR2 YYREEE (reference sequence).

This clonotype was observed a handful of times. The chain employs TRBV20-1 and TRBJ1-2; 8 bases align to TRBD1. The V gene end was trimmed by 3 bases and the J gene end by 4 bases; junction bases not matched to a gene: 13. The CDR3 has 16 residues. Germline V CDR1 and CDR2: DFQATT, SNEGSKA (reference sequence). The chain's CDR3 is CSASPKATGDFYGYTF. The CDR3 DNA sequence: TGCAGTGCTAGTCCGAAGGCGACAGGGGATTTCTATGGCTACACCTTC.

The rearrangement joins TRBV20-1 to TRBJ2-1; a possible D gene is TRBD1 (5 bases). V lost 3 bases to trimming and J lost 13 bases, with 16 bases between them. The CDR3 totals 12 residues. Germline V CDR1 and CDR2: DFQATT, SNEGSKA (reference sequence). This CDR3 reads CSASSDRMLQFF. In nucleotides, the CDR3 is TGCAGTGCTAGTTCTGACAGAATGTTACAGTTCTTC.

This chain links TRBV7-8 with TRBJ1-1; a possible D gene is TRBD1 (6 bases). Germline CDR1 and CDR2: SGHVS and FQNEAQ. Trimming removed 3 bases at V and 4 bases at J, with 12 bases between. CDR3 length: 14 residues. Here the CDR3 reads CASSFKTGSTEAFF. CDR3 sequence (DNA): TGTGCCAGCAGCTTTAAGACAGGAAGCACTGAAGCTTTCTTT.

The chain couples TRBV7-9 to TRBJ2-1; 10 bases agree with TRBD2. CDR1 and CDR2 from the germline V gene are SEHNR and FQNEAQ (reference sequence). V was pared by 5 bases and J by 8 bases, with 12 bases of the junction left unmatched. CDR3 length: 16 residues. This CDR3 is CASSGLTSGSRDEQFF. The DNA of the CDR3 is TGTGCCAGCAGCGGCCTGACTAGCGGGTCGAGGGATGAGCAGTTCTTC.

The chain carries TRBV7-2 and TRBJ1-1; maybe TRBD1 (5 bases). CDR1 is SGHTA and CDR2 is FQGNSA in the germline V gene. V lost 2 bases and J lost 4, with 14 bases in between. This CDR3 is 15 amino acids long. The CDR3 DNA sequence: TGTGCCAGCAGCTTATGGGAGGGGCTGAGCACTGAAGCTTTCTTT. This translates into CASSLWEGLSTEAFF.

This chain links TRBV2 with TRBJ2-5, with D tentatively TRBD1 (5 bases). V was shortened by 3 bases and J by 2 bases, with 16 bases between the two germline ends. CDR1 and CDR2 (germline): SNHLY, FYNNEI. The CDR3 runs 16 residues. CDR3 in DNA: TGTGCCAGCAGTGAGGGTATTGGGGCTGGGCAAGAGACCCAGTACTTC. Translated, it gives CASSEGIGAGQETQYF.

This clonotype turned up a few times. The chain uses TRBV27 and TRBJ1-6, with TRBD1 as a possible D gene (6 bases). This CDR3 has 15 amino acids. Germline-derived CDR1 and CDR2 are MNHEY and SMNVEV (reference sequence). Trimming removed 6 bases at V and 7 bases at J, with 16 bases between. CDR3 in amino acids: CASSQSGQINSPLHF. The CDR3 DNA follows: TGTGCCAGCAGCCAATCCGGACAGATAAATTCACCCCTCCACTTT.